The 24 T cell receptor beta chains below come from one sample, sequenced in a study of Ad26.COV2.S vaccination and SARS-CoV-2 variants. Sequencing used immunoSEQ multiplex PCR; TCRdb keeps in-frame clones, though not all of them. Here the sample spans some 640,000 clones, roughly nine tenths being singletons. The sample's treatment: 19 received Ad26.COV2.S at low or high dose, single or two shots; roughly five received placebo; per-sample allocation not given. Day 63 after the first injection of vaccine or placebo was the sampling time. Sequencing was performed on peripheral blood, taken in a trial of Ad26.COV2.S vaccine versus placebo. The origin of the receptors is a person between 18 and 59 years old who received the Ad26.COV2.S COVID-19 vaccine or a placebo.

CDR3 loop: CASSLPGQKNIQYF. In DNA form, the CDR3 reads TGTGCCAGCAGCTTACCGGGACAGAAAAACATTCAGTACTTC. This chain links TRBV7-9 with TRBJ2-4; 7 nucleotides agree with TRBD1. Germline CDR1 SEHNR, CDR2 FQNEAQ (reference sequence). This CDR3 spans 14 amino acids. The V gene end was trimmed by 2 bases and the J gene end by 4 bases; junction bases not matched to a gene: 2. Full variable domain (remainder filled in from reference TRBV7-9 and TRBJ2-4): DTGVSQNPRHKITKRGQNVTFRCDPISEHNRLYWYRQTLGQGPEFLTYFQNEAQLEKSRLLSDRFSAERPKGSFSTLEIQRTEQGDSAMYLCASSLPGQKNIQYFGAGTRLSVL.

The chain has TRBV19 and TRBJ2-2; 7 nucleotides align to TRBD1. CDR3 length: 15 amino acids. The ends lost 7 bases at V and 2 bases at J; junction bases unmatched: 7. The germline V gene encodes CDR1 LNHDA and CDR2 SQIVND (reference sequence). Written as DNA, the CDR3 is TGTGCCAGTACCCCAGACAGGGTAAACACCGGGGAGCTGTTTTTT. Its protein is CASTPDRVNTGELFF.

The chain joins TRBV19 to TRBJ1-1; D ambiguous. Trimming took off 5 bases at V and 10 bases at J, with 17 bases between the two ends. The germline V gene has CDR1 LNHDA and CDR2 SQIVND (reference sequence). This CDR3 comprises 13 residues. CDR3 bases: TGTGCCAGTAGTTCAGAGCCGACTCCGGGAGCTTTCTTT. Amino acid sequence: CASSSEPTPGAFF. The full variable domain, with the rest looked up from reference TRBV19 and TRBJ1-1, is DGGITQSPKYLFRKEGQNVTLSCEQNLNHDAMYWYRQDPGQGLRLIYYSQIVNDFQKGDIAEGYSVSREKKESFPLTVTSAQKNPTAFYLCASSSEPTPGAFFGQGTRLTVV.

The rearrangement links TRBV19 to TRBJ2-7; D might be TRBD1 or TRBD2, each matching 5 bases. The CDR3 spans 15 residues. CDR1 and CDR2 (germline): LNHDA, SQIVND (reference sequence). The V and J ends lost 1 base and 2 bases respectively, with 12 bases between them. This CDR3 is CASSIGTWDAYEQYF. In DNA form, the CDR3 reads TGTGCCAGTAGTATAGGGACGTGGGACGCCTACGAGCAGTACTTC.

V is TRBV12-3 or TRBV12-4 and J is TRBJ1-1; no clear D. This CDR3 is 13 amino acids long. V lost 7 bases, J lost 6 bases, and 15 bases lay in between. The CDR3 is CASIVGVHAEAFF. DNA for the CDR3: TGTGCCAGCATTGTTGGGGTTCACGCTGAAGCTTTCTTT.

The chain joins TRBV30 to TRBJ2-5, with D perhaps assigned TRBD1 or TRBD2 (6 bases each). Germline V lookup: CDR1 GTSNPN, CDR2 SVGIG (reference sequence). The CDR3 contains 14 residues. Trimming pared 1 base from V and 5 bases from J, leaving 14 bases between. This CDR3 is CAWSESGARETQYF. The CDR3 DNA is TGTGCCTGGAGTGAGTCGGGGGCAAGGGAGACCCAGTACTTC. The full variable domain, in which reference TRBV30 and TRBJ2-5 provide the parts outside the CDR3, is SQTIHQWPATLVQPVGSPLSLECTVEGTSNPNLYWYRQAAGRGLQLLFYSVGIGQISSEVPQNLSASRPQDRQFILSSKKLLLSDSGFYLCAWSESGARETQYFGPGTRLLVL.

The rearrangement links TRBV5-1 to TRBJ2-7; 10 nucleotides line up with TRBD2. The CDR3 covers 15 residues. Germline assignment: CDR1 SGHRS and CDR2 YFSETQ. V was pared by 0 bases and J by 1 base, with 1 base of the junction left unmatched. The CDR3 region is CASSLASGGSYEQYF. CDR3 nucleotides: TGCGCCAGCAGCTTGGCTAGCGGGGGATCCTACGAGCAGTACTTC.

The chain combines TRBV6-5 with TRBJ2-7; the D is unclear. This CDR3 comprises 12 residues. Germline-derived CDR1 and CDR2 are MNHEY and SVGAGI. The germline V and J ends were trimmed by 3 bases and 12 bases, with 15 bases remaining between them. CDR3 residues: CASSYGLQSWYF. The CDR3, as DNA: TGTGCCAGCAGTTATGGCCTTCAGTCTTGGTACTTC.

This clone has a single count. This chain connects TRBV7-3 to TRBJ2-1; TRBD2 is a possible D gene (6 bases). Per the germline V gene, CDR1 is SGHTA and CDR2 is FQGTGA. Trimming took off 2 bases at V and 10 bases at J, with 12 bases between the two ends. The CDR3 has 13 residues. DNA of the CDR3: TGTGCCAGCAGCTTATACCCTCGGGAGGAGCAGTTCTTC. Translated: CASSLYPREEQFF.

This clone has ten or more counts. This chain connects TRBV6-2 or TRBV6-3 to TRBJ1-5; TRBD1 aligns across 9 bases. The CDR3 sequence is 17 residues long. Per the germline V gene, CDR1 is MNHEY and CDR2 is SVGEGT. V shed 2 bases, J shed 7 bases, and the junction held 12 bases outside the gene matches. Written as DNA, the CDR3 is TGTGCCAGCAGTTACACAGGGACAGGGTCCCTCAGGCAGCCCCAGCATTTT. Protein product: CASSYTGTGSLRQPQHF.

Note on this clone: Other DNA sequences in this specimen translate into the identical CDR3. This chain joins TRBV7-2 and TRBJ2-3; D gene unclear. V lost 0 bases, J lost 1 base, and 2 bases lay in between. The CDR3 is 13 amino acids. CDR1 is SGHTA, CDR2 FQGNSA, per germline. The CDR3 DNA is TGTGCCAGCAGCTTAGCCCGCACAGATACGCAGTATTTT. It translates to CASSLARTDTQYF.

The chain recombines TRBV5-8 with TRBJ2-1, with D perhaps given as TRBD1 or TRBD2 (6 bases each). CDR3 length: 16 residues. With 0 bases removed from V and 7 bases from J, the gap between germline ends came to 17 bases. The germline V gene has CDR1 SGHTS and CDR2 YDEGEE. CDR3 in amino acids: CASSLGARGPWNEQFF. In DNA, the CDR3 is TGTGCCAGCAGCTTGGGGGCCCGGGGGCCTTGGAATGAGCAGTTCTTC.

For the CDR3, the DNA is TGCAGCGTTTCCGGACAGGTCGGGGACACCGGGGAGCTGTTTTTT. Protein product: CSVSGQVGDTGELFF. The rearrangement uses TRBV29-1 and TRBJ2-2, with 7 bases that match TRBD1. The CDR3 length is 15 residues. The V and J ends lost 5 bases and 3 bases, in that order; junction bases with no gene match: 9. The germline V gene encodes CDR1 SQVTM and CDR2 ANQGSEA.

The rearrangement links TRBV19 to TRBJ1-5; TRBD1 matches 7 bases. Trimming removed 3 bases from V and 0 bases from J; junction bases left unmatched: 8. CDR1 is LNHDA, CDR2 SQIVND, per germline (reference sequence). The CDR3 totals 17 residues. The CDR3 is CASSITRDSRSNQPQHF. The CDR3 DNA sequence: TGTGCCAGTAGTATTACCCGGGACAGCCGTAGCAATCAGCCCCAGCATTTT.

The chain has TRBV12-1 and TRBJ2-5. TRBV12-1 is deemed a pseudogene. The CDR3 runs 11 residues. CDR3 protein: CASSGAGTQYF. The CDR3 DNA reads TGTGCCAGCAGCGGAGCAGGGACCCAGTACTTC.

V and J are TRBV4-3 and TRBJ2-3; 10 bases are a match to TRBD2. This CDR3 region has 18 residues. V was pared by 0 bases and J by 4 bases, with 10 bases of the junction left unmatched. The germline CDR1 and CDR2 sequences are LGHNA and YSLEER. The CDR3 bases are TGCGCCAGCAGCCAAGATTTCGGTCTAGCGGGGGTCTCAGATACGCAGTATTTT. Amino acids: CASSQDFGLAGVSDTQYF.

V is TRBV24-1 and J is TRBJ2-5; 9 bases are a match to TRBD2. CDR1 is KGHDR, CDR2 SFDVKD, per germline. Losses at the gene ends were 4 bases for V and 4 bases for J; bases not matched to a gene: 9. The CDR3 is 16 amino acids. The CDR3 reads CATSDPPSGIGETQYF. In nucleotides, the CDR3 is TGTGCCACCAGTGACCCCCCTAGCGGGATCGGAGAGACCCAGTACTTC.

The V gene is TRBV7-2, the J gene TRBJ1-3; D is uncertain. Looked up from germline, CDR1 is SGHTA and CDR2 is FQGNSA. The length of the CDR3 is 14 residues. V was trimmed by 3 bases and J by 4 bases, leaving 10 bases between them. CDR3 sequence (DNA): TGTGCCAGCAGCTTTTACGGCGCGGGAAACACCATATATTTT. Translation gives CASSFYGAGNTIYF.

DNA for the CDR3: TGTGCCTGGAGTGTACGGTTTGGTGTCACGAGGAACACCGGGGAGCTGTTTTTT. It translates to CAWSVRFGVTRNTGELFF. The chain uses TRBV30 and TRBJ2-2; D is unclear. CDR1 is GTSNPN, CDR2 SVGIG, per germline (reference sequence). The CDR3 runs to 18 residues. Deletions cut 0 bases from V and 1 base from J, with 18 bases between.

This rearrangement joins TRBV19 to TRBJ2-4; D not resolved. V lost 6 bases, J lost 0 bases, and 6 bases lay in between. The CDR3 length is 13 residues. Germline CDR1 and CDR2: LNHDA and SQIVND (reference sequence). The CDR3 sequence is CASREIAKNIQYF. The CDR3 DNA reads as TGTGCCAGTAGGGAGATAGCCAAAAACATTCAGTACTTC.

The V call is TRBV11-3, the J call TRBJ2-1; D not resolved. Between the trimmed V and J ends, which lost 5 bases and 3 bases, there was a span of 2 bases. The CDR3 is 11 residues long. Germline-derived CDR1 and CDR2 are SGHNT and YENEEA. CDR3 sequence reads: CASSNYNEQFF. In DNA form, the CDR3 reads TGTGCCAGCAGCAACTACAATGAGCAGTTCTTC. Supplemented by reference TRBV11-3 and TRBJ2-1, the full variable domain reads EAGVVQSPRYKIIEKKQPVAFWCNPISGHNTLYWYLQNLGQGPELLIRYENEEAVDDSQLPKDRFSAERLKGVDSTLKIQPAELGDSAVYLCASSNYNEQFFGPGTRLTVL.

The rearrangement uses TRBV5-1 and TRBJ2-1, with TRBD2 identical over 12 bases. The V gene end was trimmed by 0 bases and the J gene end by 5 bases; junction bases not matched to a gene: 6. The CDR3 spans 17 residues. Germline V lookup: CDR1 SGHRS, CDR2 YFSETQ. The CDR3 sequence is CASSLETSGGHHNEQFF. CDR3 DNA sequence: TGCGCCAGCAGCTTGGAGACTAGCGGGGGTCATCACAATGAGCAGTTCTTC.

A few counts support this clone. The chain couples TRBV27 to TRBJ2-7, with a tentative D call TRBD1 (6 bases). Trimming removed 6 bases at V and 7 bases at J, with 19 bases between. CDR1 and CDR2 (germline): MNHEY, SMNVEV (reference sequence). The CDR3 length is 14 residues. The CDR3 DNA reads TGTGCCAGCAGCCCGGCAGGGGAGCGCCGGGAGCAGTACTTC. Protein product: CASSPAGERREQYF.

The J gene is TRBJ1-6, the V gene TRBV18; no clear D gene. Germline-derived CDR1 and CDR2 are KGHSH and LQKENI. CDR3 length equals 14 residues. V gave up 2 bases and J gave up 5 bases, with 7 bases separating them. CDR3 sequence reads: CASSPGRNNSPLHF. As DNA, the CDR3 is TGTGCCAGCTCACCAGGACGGAATAATTCACCCCTCCACTTT.